This TCR beta chain was captured in a study of response to subunit inactivated influenza vaccine. Germline CDR1 and CDR2: SGHDN and FVKESK. The CDR3 consists of 17 residues. Trimming took 1 base from V and 6 from J; bases not matched to a gene: 11. Each CDR3 protein gets one entry after TCRdb re-called the RT-PCR reads with MiXCR. The data show 500,000 or so distinct CDR3 sequences, approximately 17% seen once. The sequences come from CD4+ T cells sorted from PBMCs, collected roughly 24 months after vaccination. This chain uses TRBV14 with TRBJ2-2, with TRBD2 matching 7 bases. The TCR sequence derives from a man aged 45-69 years who received an inactivated influenza vaccine. CDR3 protein: CASSQVQGGSRAGELFF. The CDR3 region has the DNA TGTGCCAGCAGCCAAGTGCAGGGAGGGTCCCGCGCCGGGGAGCTGTTTTTT.